This T cell receptor (beta chain) is drawn from a study of T cell repertoires in cytomegalovirus infection. Study overall: TCR beta signatures that were public indicated CMV infection and matching HLA type.

This clonotype was counted many times. What it binds is unknown. Broader study findings: Ex vivo responses were dominated by HLA-C-restricted CMV-specific TCR beta clonotypes.

From germline, CDR1 is MDHEN and CDR2 SYDVKM. Trimming removed 5 bases from V and 3 bases from J; junction bases left unmatched: 5. The CDR3 sequence is 15 residues long. TCRdb re-derived calls from the reads in MiXCR, one entry per CDR3 protein. This sample has some 280,000 distinct CDR3 sequences, with about 13% found just once. The material sequenced was PBMCs. The sequence came from a human donor in good health (CMV status not recorded). Some clones in this sample may be carry-over from other donors' samples. The chain recombines TRBV28 with TRBJ2-7; 12 nucleotides align to TRBD1. The CDR3 loop reads CASSVGTGGFYEQYF. The CDR3, as DNA: TGTGCCAGCAGTGTCGGGACAGGGGGCTTCTACGAGCAGTACTTC.